The present T cell receptor (beta chain) was sequenced within a study of T-cell reconstitution after alpha-beta-depleted transplantation in children. In its sample, this clonotype was seen many times. Unique molecular identifiers were incorporated into the prepared TCRbeta library. TCRdb independently ran MiXCR on the PCR reads; one entry per CDR3 protein. Seen here are around 380,000 distinct CDR3 sequences, approximately 10% observed once, and the top ten hold 4.5% to 6.5%. The TCR comes from a human donor who donated a stem cell graft to a child with acute myeloid leukemia. The sequenced sample was PBMCs from the stem cell graft donor, obtained from the stem cell graft.

The CDR3 DNA sequence: TGCGCCAGCAGCATCCGGGACAAGAGCGCAGATACGCAGTATTTT. Residues: CASSIRDKSADTQYF. The genes are TRBV5-1 and TRBJ2-3, with TRBD1 as a possible D gene (6 bases). CDR1 is SGHRS, CDR2 YFSETQ, per germline. The CDR3 has 15 amino acids. The V gene lost 4 bases and the J gene lost 4 bases, with 16 bases spanning the gap.